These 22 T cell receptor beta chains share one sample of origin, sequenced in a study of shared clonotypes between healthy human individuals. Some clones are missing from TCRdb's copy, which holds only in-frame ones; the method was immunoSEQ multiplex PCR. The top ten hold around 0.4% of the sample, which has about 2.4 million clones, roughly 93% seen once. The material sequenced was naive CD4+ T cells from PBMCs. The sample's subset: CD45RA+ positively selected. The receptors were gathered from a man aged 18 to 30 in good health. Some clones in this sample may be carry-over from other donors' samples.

As DNA, the CDR3 is TGCGCCAGCAGCCAAGATCGAGGGACAGTTAGCAATCAGCCCCAGCATTTT. Translation: CASSQDRGTVSNQPQHF. The gene calls are TRBV4-1 and TRBJ1-5; 7 bases agree with TRBD1. The V and J ends lost 0 bases and 0 bases, in that order; junction bases with no gene match: 5. Looked up from germline, CDR1 is MGHRA and CDR2 is YSYEKL. CDR3 length: 17 amino acids.

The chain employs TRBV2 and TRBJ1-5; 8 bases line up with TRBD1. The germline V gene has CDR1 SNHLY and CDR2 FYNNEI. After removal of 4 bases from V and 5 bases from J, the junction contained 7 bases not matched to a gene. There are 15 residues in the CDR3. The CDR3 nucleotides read TGTGCCAGCAGTGGGGAAACAGGGGGTGATCAGCCCCAGCATTTT. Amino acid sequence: CASSGETGGDQPQHF.

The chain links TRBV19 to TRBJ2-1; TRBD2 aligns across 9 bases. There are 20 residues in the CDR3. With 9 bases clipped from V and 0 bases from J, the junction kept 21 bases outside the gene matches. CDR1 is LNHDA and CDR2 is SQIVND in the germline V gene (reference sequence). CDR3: CARGVPPDPSGELSYNEQFF. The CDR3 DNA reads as TGTGCCAGAGGAGTACCGCCCGACCCTAGCGGGGAACTCTCCTACAATGAGCAGTTCTTC.

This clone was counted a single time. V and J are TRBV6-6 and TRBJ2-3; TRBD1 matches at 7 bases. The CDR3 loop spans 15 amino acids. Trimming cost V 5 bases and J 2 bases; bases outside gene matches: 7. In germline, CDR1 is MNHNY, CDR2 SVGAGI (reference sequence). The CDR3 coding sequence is TGTGCCAGCAGTCAGATGGGACAGTCCACAGATACGCAGTATTTT. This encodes CASSQMGQSTDTQYF.

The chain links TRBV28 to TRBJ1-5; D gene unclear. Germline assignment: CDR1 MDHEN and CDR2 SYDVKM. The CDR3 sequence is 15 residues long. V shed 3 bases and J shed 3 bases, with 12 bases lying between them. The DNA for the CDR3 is TGTGCCAGCAGTTTTGGGCTGGGTCCCAATCAGCCCCAGCATTTT. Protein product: CASSFGLGPNQPQHF.

CDR3 nucleotide sequence: TGTGCCAGCAGTTTACCGGGGGGGAATAGAAAACTGTTTTTT. Translating it yields CASSLPGGNRKLFF. The chain employs TRBV28 and TRBJ1-4; D may be TRBD1 (5 bases). CDR1 MDHEN and CDR2 SYDVKM come from the germline V gene. The CDR3 length is 14 residues. The V end was cut by 2 bases, the J end by 10 bases, with 14 bases between.

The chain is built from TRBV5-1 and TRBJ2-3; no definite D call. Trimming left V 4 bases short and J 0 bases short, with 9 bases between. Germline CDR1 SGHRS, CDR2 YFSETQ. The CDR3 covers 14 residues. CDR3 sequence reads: CASSTGSSTDTQYF. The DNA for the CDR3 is TGCGCCAGCAGCACTGGTTCTAGCACAGATACGCAGTATTTT.

The CDR3 spells CASSIGQPYQPQHF. CDR3 in DNA: TGTGCCAGTAGTATCGGTCAGCCTTATCAGCCCCAGCATTTT. The genes are TRBV19 and TRBJ1-5, with no clear D. V gave up 3 bases and J gave up 5 bases, with 11 bases separating them. There are 14 residues in the CDR3. Germline CDR1 LNHDA, CDR2 SQIVND (reference sequence).

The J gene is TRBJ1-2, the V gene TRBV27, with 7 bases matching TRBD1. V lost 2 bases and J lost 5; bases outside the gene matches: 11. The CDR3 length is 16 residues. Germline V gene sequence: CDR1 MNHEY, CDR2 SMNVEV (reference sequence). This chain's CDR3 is CASSLKVGTVIYGYTF. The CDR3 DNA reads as TGTGCCAGCAGTTTAAAAGTTGGGACAGTGATATATGGCTACACCTTC.

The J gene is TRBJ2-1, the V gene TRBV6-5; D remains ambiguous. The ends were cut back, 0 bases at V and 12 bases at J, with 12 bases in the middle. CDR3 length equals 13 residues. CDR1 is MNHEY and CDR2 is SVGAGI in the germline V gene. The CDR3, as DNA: TGTGCCAGCAGTTACTCGAGAATCGGTAGGCAGTTCTTC. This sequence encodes CASSYSRIGRQFF.

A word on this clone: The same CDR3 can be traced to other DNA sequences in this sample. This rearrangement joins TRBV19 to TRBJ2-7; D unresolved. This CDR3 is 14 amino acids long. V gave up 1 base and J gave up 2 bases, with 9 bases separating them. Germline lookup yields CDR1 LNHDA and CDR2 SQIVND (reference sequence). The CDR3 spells CASSIAGGTYEQYF. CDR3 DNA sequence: TGTGCCAGTAGTATAGCGGGCGGAACCTACGAGCAGTACTTC.

The CDR3 coding sequence is TGTGCCAGCAGCCATGGACTAGCGGGAGTAGGTGAGCAGTTCTTC. This translates into CASSHGLAGVGEQFF. The chain uses TRBV7-2 and TRBJ2-1; TRBD2 matches at 13 bases. CDR3 size: 15 residues. Unmatched junction bases numbered 7, after V lost 5 bases and J lost 9 bases. Germline loops: CDR1 SGHTA, CDR2 FQGNSA.

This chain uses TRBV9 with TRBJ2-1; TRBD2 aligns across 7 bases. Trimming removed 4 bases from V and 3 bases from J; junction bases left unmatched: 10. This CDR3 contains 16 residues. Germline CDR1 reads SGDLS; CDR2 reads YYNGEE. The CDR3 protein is CASSIRPSGGYNEQFF. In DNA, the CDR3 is TGTGCCAGCAGCATCCGACCCTCGGGAGGCTACAATGAGCAGTTCTTC.

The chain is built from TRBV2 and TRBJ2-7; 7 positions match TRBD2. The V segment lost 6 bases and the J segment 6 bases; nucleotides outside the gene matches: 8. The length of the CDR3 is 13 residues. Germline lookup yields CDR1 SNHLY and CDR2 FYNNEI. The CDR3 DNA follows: TGTGCCAGCAGCGCCCAGGGAGGGCGCGAGCAGTACTTC. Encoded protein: CASSAQGGREQYF.

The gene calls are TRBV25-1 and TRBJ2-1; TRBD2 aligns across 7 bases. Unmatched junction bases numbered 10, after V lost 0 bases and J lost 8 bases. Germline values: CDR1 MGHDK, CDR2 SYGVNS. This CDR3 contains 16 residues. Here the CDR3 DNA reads TGTGCCAGCAGTGAATATGGAGGGAGGGGTATCGATGAGCAGTTCTTC. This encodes CASSEYGGRGIDEQFF.

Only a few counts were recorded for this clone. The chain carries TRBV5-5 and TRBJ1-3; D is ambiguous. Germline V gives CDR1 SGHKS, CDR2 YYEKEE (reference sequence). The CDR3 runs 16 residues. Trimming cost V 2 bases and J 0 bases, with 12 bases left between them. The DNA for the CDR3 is TGTGCCAGCAGCTTCGCAGACGGATTCTCTGGAAACACCATATATTTT. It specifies CASSFADGFSGNTIYF.

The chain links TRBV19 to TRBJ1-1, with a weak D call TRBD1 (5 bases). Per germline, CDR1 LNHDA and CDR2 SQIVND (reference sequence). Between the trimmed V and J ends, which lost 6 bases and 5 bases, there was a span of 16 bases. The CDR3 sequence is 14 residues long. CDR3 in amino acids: CASRGALWRTEAFF. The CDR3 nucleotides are TGTGCCAGTAGAGGGGCTCTCTGGAGGACTGAAGCTTTCTTT. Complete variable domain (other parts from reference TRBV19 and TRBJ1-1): DGGITQSPKYLFRKEGQNVTLSCEQNLNHDAMYWYRQDPGQGLRLIYYSQIVNDFQKGDIAEGYSVSREKKESFPLTVTSAQKNPTAFYLCASRGALWRTEAFFGQGTRLTVV.

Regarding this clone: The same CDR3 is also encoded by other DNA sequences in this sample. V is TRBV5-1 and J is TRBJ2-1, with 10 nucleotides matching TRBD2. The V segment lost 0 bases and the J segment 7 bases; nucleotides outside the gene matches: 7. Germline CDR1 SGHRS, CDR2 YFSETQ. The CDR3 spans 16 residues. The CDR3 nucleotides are TGCGCCAGCAGCTTGGTGTTAGCGGGAGGTCGAAATGAGCAGTTCTTC. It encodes CASSLVLAGGRNEQFF.

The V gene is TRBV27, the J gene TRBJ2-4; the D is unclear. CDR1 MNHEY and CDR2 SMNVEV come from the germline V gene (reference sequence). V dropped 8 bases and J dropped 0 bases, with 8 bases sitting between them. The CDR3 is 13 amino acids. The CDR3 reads CASGELAKNIQYF. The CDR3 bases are TGTGCCAGCGGCGAGTTAGCCAAAAACATTCAGTACTTC.

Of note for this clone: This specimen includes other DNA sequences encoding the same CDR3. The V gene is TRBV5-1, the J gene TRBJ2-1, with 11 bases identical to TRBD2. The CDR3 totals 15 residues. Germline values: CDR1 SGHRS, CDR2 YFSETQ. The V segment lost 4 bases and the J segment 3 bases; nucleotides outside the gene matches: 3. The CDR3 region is CASSRGLADYNEQFF. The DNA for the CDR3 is TGCGCCAGCAGCCGGGGACTAGCGGACTACAATGAGCAGTTCTTC. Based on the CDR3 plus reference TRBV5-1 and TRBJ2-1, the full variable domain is KAGVTQTPRYLIKTRGQQVTLSCSPISGHRSVSWYQQTPGQGLQFLFEYFSETQRNKGNFPGRFSGRQFSNSRSEMNVSTLELGDSALYLCASSRGLADYNEQFFGPGTRLTVL.

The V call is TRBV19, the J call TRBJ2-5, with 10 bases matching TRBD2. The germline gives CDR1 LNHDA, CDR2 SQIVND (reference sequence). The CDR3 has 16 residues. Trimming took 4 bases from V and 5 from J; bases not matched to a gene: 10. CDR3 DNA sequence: TGTGCCAGTAGTAGCCCCAGGCTAGCGGGAGTGGAGACCCAGTACTTC. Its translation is CASSSPRLAGVETQYF.

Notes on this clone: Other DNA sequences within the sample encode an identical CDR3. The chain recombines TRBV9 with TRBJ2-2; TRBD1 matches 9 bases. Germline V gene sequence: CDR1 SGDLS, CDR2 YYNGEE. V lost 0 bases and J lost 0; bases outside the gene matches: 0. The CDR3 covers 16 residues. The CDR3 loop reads CASSVGQGANTGELFF. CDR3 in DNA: TGTGCCAGCAGCGTAGGACAGGGGGCGAACACCGGGGAGCTGTTTTTT.